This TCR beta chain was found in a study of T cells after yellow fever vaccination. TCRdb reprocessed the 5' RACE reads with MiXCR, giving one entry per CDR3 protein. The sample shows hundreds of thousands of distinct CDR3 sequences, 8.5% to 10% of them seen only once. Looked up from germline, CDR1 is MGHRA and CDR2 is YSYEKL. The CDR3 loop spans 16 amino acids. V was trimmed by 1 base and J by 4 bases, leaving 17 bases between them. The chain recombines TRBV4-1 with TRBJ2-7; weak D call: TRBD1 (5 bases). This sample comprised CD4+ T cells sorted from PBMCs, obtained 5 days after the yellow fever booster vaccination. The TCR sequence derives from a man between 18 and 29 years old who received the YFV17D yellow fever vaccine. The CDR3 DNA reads TGCGCCAGCAGCCAAGGATCGTCAGGGATTATATACGAGCAGTACTTC. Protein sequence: CASSQGSSGIIYEQYF.